This T cell receptor (beta chain) is drawn from a study of cytomegalovirus exposure and HLA in healthy donors. Measured with immunoSEQ multiplex PCR; TCRdb has only the in-frame clones, and not every one. The sample has around 300,000 clones; around 85% are singletons. Separation from the roughly 670-subject first cohort characterized the 120-subject validation cohort, to which the donors belonged. V lost 7 bases and J 6 bases, leaving 12 bases between the germline ends. The V gene's germline CDR1 is SNHLY and CDR2 FYNNEI. The length of the CDR3 is 13 residues. This TCR was recovered from a woman aged 18-29 years in good health and CMV-seronegative. The chain links TRBV2 to TRBJ1-4, with D perhaps matching TRBD1 (6 bases). Sequenced input: PBMCs. CDR3 DNA sequence: TGTGCCAGCAAGGAACAGGGCTATGAAAAACTGTTTTTT. Translating it yields CASKEQGYEKLFF.